This record concerns one T cell receptor (beta chain) sequence. Its antigen is not identified. These data are taken from a study of shared clonotypes between healthy human individuals. Trimming took 5 bases from V and 8 from J; bases not matched to a gene: 5. The V gene's germline CDR1 is SGHTA and CDR2 FQGNSA. The CDR3 runs 12 residues. Using immunoSEQ multiplex PCR, the repertoire was profiled, and TCRdb retains in-frame clones only, with some absent. The sample yields more than 1 million clones, around three quarters seen once. Study-wide results and limits: Expectations were that clonotype sharing among donors would be affected by sequencing depth.

The sequence was obtained from a man between 18 and 29 years old in good health. Some clones in this sample may be carry-over from other donors' samples. Material: memory CD4+ T cells from PBMCs. Subset given: CD45RA-negative fraction. The chain joins TRBV7-2 to TRBJ1-2; 7 bases line up with TRBD1. Here the CDR3 reads CASSTGVGGYTF. The CDR3 coding sequence is TGTGCCAGCAGCACAGGGGTTGGGGGCTACACCTTC.